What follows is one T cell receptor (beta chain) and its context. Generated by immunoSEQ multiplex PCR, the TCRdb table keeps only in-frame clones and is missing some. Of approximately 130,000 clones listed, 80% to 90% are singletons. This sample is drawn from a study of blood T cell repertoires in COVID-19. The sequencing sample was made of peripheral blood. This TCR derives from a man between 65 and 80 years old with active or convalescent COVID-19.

The CDR3 loop is CASSRTVSYNSPLHF. The CDR3 nucleotides are TGTGCCAGCAGTCGGACAGTCTCCTATAATTCACCCCTCCACTTT. V and J are TRBV6-5 and TRBJ1-6, with a tentative D call TRBD1 (6 bases). Germline lookup yields CDR1 MNHEY and CDR2 SVGAGI. This CDR3 is 15 amino acids long. V shed 5 bases and J shed 0 bases, with 8 bases lying between them.